This entry is about one TCR beta chain. Antigen: not known. This entry belongs to a study of prognosis after radiotherapy for stage I lung cancer. Study-wide background: There were around 15 patients with newly diagnosed primary stage I lung tumors and about 5 patients with oligometastatic NSCLC after surgical resection of the primary tumor. Findings and limits, study-wide: Unique TCR clone counts dropped after stereotactic body radiation therapy, from a median of around 10,000 to 6,900.

Multiplex PCR, run in two rounds, amplified TCR beta CDR3 from genomic DNA. TRBV and TRBJ genes each had their own specific primers in first-round PCR. TCRdb passed the multiplex PCR reads through MiXCR, listing each CDR3 protein once. Of 10,000 to 15,000 distinct CDR3 sequences in the sample, 43% were seen once. Germline lookup yields CDR1 SGHRS and CDR2 YFSETQ. The CDR3 spans 13 residues. V lost 1 base, J lost 6 bases, and 11 bases lay in between. The material sequenced was PBMCs, taken before or after stereotactic body radiation therapy (not recorded which). The receptor comes from a donor over 45 with non-small cell lung cancer. The chain couples TRBV5-1 to TRBJ2-7; D gene uncertain. The CDR3 is CASSLTAGSEQYF. CDR3 DNA: TGCGCCAGCAGCTTGACGGCCGGCAGCGAGCAGTACTTC.